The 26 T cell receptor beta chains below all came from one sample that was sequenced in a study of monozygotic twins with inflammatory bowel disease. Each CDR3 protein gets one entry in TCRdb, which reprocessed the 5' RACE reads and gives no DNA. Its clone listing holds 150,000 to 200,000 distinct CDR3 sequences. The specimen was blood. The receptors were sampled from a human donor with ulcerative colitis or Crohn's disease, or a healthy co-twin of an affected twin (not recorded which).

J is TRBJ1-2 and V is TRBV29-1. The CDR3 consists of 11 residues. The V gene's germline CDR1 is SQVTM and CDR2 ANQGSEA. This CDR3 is CSVEAIYGYTF.

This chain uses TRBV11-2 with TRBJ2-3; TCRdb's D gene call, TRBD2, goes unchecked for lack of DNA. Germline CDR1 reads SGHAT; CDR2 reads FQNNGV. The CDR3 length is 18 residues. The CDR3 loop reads CASSFTIAGGRNGDTQYF.

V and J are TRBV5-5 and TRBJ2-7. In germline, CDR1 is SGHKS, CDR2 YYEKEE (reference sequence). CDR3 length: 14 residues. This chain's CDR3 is CASSLNSFSYEQYF.

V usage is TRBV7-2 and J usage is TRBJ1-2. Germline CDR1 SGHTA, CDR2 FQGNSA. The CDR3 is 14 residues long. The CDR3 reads CASSLLTAASGYTF.

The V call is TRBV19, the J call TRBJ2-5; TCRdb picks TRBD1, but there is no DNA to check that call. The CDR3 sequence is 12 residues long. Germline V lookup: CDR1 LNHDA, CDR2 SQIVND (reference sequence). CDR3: CASRAGKETQYF.

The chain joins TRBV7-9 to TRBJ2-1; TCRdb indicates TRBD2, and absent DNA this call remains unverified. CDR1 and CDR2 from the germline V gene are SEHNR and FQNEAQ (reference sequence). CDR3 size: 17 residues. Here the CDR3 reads CASSMLAGGQFYNEQFF. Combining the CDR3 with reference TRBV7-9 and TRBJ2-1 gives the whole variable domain DTGVSQNPRHKITKRGQNVTFRCDPISEHNRLYWYRQTLGQGPEFLTYFQNEAQLEKSRLLSDRFSAERPKGSFSTLEIQRTEQGDSAMYLCASSMLAGGQFYNEQFFGPGTRLTVL.

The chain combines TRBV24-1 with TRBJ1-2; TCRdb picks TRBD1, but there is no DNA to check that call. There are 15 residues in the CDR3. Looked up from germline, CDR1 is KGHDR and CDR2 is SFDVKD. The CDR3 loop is CATSDSAGLDYGYTF.

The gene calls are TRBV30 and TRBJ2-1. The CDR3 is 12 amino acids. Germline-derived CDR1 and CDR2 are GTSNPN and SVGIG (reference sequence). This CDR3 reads CAWTPITDEQFF.

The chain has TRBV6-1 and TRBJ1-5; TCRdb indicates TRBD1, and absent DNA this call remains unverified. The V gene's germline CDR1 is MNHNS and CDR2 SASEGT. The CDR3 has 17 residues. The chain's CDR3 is CASTNGGQGVTNQPQHF.

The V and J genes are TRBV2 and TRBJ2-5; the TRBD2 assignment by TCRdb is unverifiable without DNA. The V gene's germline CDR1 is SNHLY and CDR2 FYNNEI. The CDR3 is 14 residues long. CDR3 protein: CASSAEAGQETQYF.

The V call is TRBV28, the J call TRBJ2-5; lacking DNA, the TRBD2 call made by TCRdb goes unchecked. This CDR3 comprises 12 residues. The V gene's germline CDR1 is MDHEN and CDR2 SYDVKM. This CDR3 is CASTSGRETQYF.

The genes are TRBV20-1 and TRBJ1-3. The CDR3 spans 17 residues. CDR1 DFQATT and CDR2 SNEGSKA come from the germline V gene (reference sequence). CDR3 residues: CSVLSGEAEGLGNTIYF.

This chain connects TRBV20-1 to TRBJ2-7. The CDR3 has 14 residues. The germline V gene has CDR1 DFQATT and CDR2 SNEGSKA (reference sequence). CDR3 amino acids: CSARDRGRSYEQYF.

The CDR3 sequence: CSARDTARLAKYNEQFF. The V and J genes are TRBV20-1 and TRBJ2-1; TCRdb's D gene call, TRBD2, goes unchecked for lack of DNA. CDR1 is DFQATT and CDR2 is SNEGSKA in the germline V gene (reference sequence). This CDR3 region has 17 residues.

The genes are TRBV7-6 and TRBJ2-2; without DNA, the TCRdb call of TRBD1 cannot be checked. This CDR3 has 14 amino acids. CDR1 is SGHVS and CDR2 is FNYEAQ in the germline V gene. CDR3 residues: CASSYRLSAGELFF.

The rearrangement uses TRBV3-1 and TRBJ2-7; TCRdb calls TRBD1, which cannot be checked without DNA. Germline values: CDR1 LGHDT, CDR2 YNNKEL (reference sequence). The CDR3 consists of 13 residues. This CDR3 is CASSLSRDRKQYF.

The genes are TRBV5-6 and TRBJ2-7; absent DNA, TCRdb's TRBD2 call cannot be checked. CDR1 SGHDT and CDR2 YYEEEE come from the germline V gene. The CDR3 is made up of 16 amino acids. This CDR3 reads CASSRLEAGEAYEQYF.

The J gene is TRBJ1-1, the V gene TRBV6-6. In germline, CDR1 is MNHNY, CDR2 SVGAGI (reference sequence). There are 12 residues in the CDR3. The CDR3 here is CASSYVAGRAFF.

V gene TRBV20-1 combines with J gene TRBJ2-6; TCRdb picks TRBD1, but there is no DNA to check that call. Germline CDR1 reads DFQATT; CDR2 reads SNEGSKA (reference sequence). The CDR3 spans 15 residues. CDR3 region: CSAREQGARANVLTF.

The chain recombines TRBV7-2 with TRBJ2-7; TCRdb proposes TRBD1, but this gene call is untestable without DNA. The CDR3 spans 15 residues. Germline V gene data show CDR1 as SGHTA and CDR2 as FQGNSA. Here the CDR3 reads CASSLAQTGSSEQYF.

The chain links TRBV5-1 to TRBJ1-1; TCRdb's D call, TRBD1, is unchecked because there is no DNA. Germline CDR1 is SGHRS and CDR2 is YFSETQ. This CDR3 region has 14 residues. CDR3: CASSQGTGNTEAFF.

The CDR3 loop is CASTDRVDLYNEQFF. The chain uses TRBV6-2 or TRBV6-3 and TRBJ2-1; TCRdb gives TRBD1 as the D gene, but with no DNA this cannot be confirmed. Germline CDR1 is MNHEY and CDR2 is SVGEGT. The CDR3 sequence is 15 residues long.

CDR3 sequence: CASSQDPVVVTDTQYF. The rearrangement uses TRBV3-1 and TRBJ2-3. CDR1 and CDR2 (germline): LGHDT, YNNKEL (reference sequence). CDR3 size: 16 residues.

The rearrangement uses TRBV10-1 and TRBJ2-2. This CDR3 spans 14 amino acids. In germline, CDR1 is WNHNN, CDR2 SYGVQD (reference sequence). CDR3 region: CASMYRANTGELFF.

CDR3: CASSPPGTSQAEQFF. J is TRBJ2-1 and V is TRBV5-1; there is no DNA to check the TCRdb D call of TRBD2. The CDR3 is 15 amino acids. Looked up from germline, CDR1 is SGHRS and CDR2 is YFSETQ.

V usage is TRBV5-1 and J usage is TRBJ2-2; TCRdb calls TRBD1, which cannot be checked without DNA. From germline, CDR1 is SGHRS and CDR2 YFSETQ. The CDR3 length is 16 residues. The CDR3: CASSFGQGPNTGELFF.